Sequencing of this T cell receptor (beta chain) was carried out in a study of glioma-infiltrating T cells after dendritic cell vaccination (dated by TCRdb to the mid-2010s). With regard to the full study: The cohort comprised approximately 15 glioblastoma patients from Phase I and II dendritic cell vaccination trials, 9 newly diagnosed and 6 with recurrent disease. Autologous tumor lysate-pulsed dendritic cell vaccination was administered to the patients between the early 2000s and the early 2010s. TCR sequencing metrics, including TIL content and tumor-blood repertoire overlap, were correlated with survival after dendritic cell vaccination. Tumor-infiltrating lymphocyte content was quantified and tumor and blood repertoires were compared in dendritic cell-vaccinated glioblastoma patients by deep sequencing of TCR beta CDR3 regions. The vaccine was prepared from monocyte-derived dendritic cells that were cultured for approximately seven days with IL-4 and GM-CSF and then pulsed overnight with autologous tumor lysate. Each patient was given three intradermal dendritic cell vaccine injections, spaced two weeks apart, in the arm below the axilla. What the study reported, not specific to this receptor: The TCR overlap response model with three groups was called speculative and said to need prospective validation. Longer time to progression and overall survival after dendritic cell vaccination were predicted by higher estimated pretreatment TIL content. The cohort was small and heterogeneous, few patients had complete blood and tumor sets, and even fewer had initial-recurrent tumor pairs. TCR clonality showed no direct relationship with survival, which suggests that a diverse polyclonal response may be important.

Using the immunoSEQ assay, TCRB CDR3 regions were amplified from 2 micrograms of genomic DNA, or from all available DNA when less than that was on hand. The multiplex PCR relied on 60 forward primers for TCR V beta segments and 13 reverse primers for J beta segments. Synthetic control templates were spiked into each sample at limiting dilution to estimate reads per starting template. The Illumina HiSeq System generated 87 bp sequencing reads. For the original study's pipeline: To remove PCR and sequencing errors, closely related sequences were merged with a nearest neighbor algorithm. TCR overlap was defined as the percentage of unique tumor TCR beta sequences that were also found in the peripheral blood of the same patient. The table comes from immuneACCESS by way of TCRdb, which keeps in-frame sequences with V and J called. Part of the clones is missing from these tables; in studies checked, under half for an unresolved V gene and the rest for unknown reasons. V and J calls plus clone size are reproduced from that table; the DNA served to infer D and trimming. The sample yields 75,000 to 95,000 clones; more than 75% were counted once. Approximately 2.2% of the sample rests with the top ten.

The sample's time point, from its label and the paper: after dendritic cell vaccination, including at tumor progression/relapse. To be selected, patients needed enough residual fresh-frozen tumor tissue and more than two years of available survival data. Although molecular status otherwise differed among the glioblastoma patients, no patient had an isocitrate dehydrogenase mutation. PBMC collection took place before vaccination, two weeks after the third vaccination, and at tumor progression if progression occurred. The Qiagen DNeasy Blood extraction Kit was used to extract genomic DNA. In regard to this clone: Which antigen it targets is not known. Per-base qualities were not stored, and no clone one base away is much larger.

The TCR was taken from a human donor with glioblastoma. Material: blood, obtained after dendritic cell vaccination.

The CDR3: CASSPGAWPSGSYEQYF. In nucleotide form, the sequence is TGTGCCAGCAGCCCGGGGGCGTGGCCTAGCGGATCCTACGAGCAGTACTTC. The V gene is TRBV5-6 and the J gene is TRBJ2-7, and perhaps TRBD2 as D gene, on 7 matching bases. CDR1 is given as SGHDT and CDR2 as YYEEEE, both from the germline V gene. Trimming costs V 4 bases and J 1 base, and their ends lie 21 bases apart. The CDR3 holds 17 amino acids from the cysteine to the phenylalanine. CDR3 DNA is the only sequence kept; it has 51 bases, read in frame from the first base.